This T cell receptor beta chain was sequenced during a study of T cells in Graves' hyperthyroidism and ophthalmopathy. Amplification yielded TCR beta CDR3 regions, with RNA transcripts as the source. Primed by the HTBI set, a first-round RT-PCR was run on the TCR CDR3. TCRdb ran MiXCR on the multiplex PCR reads and lists one entry per CDR3 protein. The table shows hundreds of thousands of distinct CDR3 sequences, with 46% occurring only once. The V gene lost 0 bases and the J gene lost 4 bases, with 18 bases spanning the gap. Germline V gives CDR1 SQVTM, CDR2 ANQGSEA. The CDR3 consists of 17 residues. This clonotype was recorded a few times.

The gene calls are TRBV29-1 and TRBJ2-2; tentatively, D is TRBD2 (6 bases). The receptor's source is a woman aged 18 to 35 with Graves' hyperthyroidism. The sample taken for sequencing was peripheral blood or thyroid tissue (not recorded which). The CDR3 DNA sequence: TGCAGCGTTGAAGATCTTCCTGAGACTAGTGGCACCGGGGAGCTGTTTTTT. Translation: CSVEDLPETSGTGELFF.